The source of this T cell receptor beta chain is a study of PD-1 blockade in mismatch repair-deficient tumors. About this clone itself: As yet, its antigen is unknown.

Trimming shortened V by 4 bases and J by 5 bases, and 11 bases separated the two germline ends. The V gene's germline CDR1 is SNHLY and CDR2 FYNNEI. CDR3 size: 14 residues. Assay used: immunoSEQ multiplex PCR; TCRdb lists only in-frame clones, some missing. The table lists around 14,000 clones, roughly 80% of them singletons. The time point was: approximately 10-day in vitro stimulation with candidate neoantigen peptide 4. The clonotype was recovered from an adult with mismatch repair-deficient cancer. This rearrangement joins TRBV2 to TRBJ1-4, with D perhaps TRBD1 (5 bases). The specimen was cells cultured in vitro, collected from a patient treated with pembrolizumab. CDR3 region: CASSGGGPNEKLFF. DNA for the CDR3: TGTGCCAGCAGTGGGGGGGGACCGAATGAAAAACTGTTTTTT. The entire variable domain, with the rest obtained from reference TRBV2 and TRBJ1-4, is as follows: EPEVTQTPSHQVTQMGQEVILRCVPISNHLYFYWYRQILGQKVEFLVSFYNNEISEKSEIFDDQFSVERPDGSNFTLKIRSTKLEDSAMYFCASSGGGPNEKLFFGSGTQLSVL.